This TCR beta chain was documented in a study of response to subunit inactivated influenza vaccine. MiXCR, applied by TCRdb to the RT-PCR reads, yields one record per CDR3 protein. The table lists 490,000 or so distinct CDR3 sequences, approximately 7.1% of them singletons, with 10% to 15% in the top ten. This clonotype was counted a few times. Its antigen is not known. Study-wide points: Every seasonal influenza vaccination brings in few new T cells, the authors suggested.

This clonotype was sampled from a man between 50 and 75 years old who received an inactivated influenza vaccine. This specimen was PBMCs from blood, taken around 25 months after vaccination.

This CDR3 reads CASSETGTGDFGEQYF. In nucleotides, the CDR3 is TGTGCCAGCAGTGAAACCGGGACAGGGGATTTCGGCGAGCAGTACTTC. The chain recombines TRBV2 with TRBJ2-7, with 10 positions matching TRBD1. Germline CDR1 is SNHLY and CDR2 is FYNNEI. This CDR3 contains 16 residues. After removal of 2 bases from V and 6 bases from J, the junction contained 10 bases not matched to a gene.